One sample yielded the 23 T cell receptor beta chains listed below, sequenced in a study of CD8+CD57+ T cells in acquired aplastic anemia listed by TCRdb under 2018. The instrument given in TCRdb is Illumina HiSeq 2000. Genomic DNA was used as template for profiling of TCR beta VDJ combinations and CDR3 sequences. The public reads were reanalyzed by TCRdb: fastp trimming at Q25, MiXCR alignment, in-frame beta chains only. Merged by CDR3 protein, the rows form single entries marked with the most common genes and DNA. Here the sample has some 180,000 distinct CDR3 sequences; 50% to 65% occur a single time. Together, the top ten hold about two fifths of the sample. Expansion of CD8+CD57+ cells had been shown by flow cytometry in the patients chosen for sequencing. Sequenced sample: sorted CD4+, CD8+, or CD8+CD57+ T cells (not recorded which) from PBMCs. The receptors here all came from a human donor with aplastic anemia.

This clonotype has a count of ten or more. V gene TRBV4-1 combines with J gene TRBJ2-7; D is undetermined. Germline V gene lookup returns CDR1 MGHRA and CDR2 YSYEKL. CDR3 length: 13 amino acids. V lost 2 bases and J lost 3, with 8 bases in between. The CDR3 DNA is TGCGCCAGCAGCCAAAGTAACAACTACGAGCAGTACTTC. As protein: CASSQSNNYEQYF.

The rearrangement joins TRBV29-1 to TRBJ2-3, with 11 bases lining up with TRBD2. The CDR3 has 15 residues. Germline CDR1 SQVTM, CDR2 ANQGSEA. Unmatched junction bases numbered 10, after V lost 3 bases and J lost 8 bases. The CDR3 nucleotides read TGCAGCGTTGATGCTAGCGGGGGGCTCCCCGGTACGCAGTATTTT. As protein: CSVDASGGLPGTQYF.

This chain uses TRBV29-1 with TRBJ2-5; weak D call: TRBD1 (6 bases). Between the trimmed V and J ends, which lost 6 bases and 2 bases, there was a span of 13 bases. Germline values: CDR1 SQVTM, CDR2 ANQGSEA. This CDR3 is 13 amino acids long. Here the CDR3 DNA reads TGCAGCGTCCAACAGGGATTTCAAGAGACCCAGTACTTC. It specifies CSVQQGFQETQYF.

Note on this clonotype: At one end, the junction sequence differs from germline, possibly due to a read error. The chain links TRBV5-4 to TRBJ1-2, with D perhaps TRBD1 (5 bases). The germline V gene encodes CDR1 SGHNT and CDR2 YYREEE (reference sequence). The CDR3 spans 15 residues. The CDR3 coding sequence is TGTGCCGGCAGCCCCCCTCAGGGTAGGAACTATGGCTACACCTTC. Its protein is CAGSPPQGRNYGYTF.

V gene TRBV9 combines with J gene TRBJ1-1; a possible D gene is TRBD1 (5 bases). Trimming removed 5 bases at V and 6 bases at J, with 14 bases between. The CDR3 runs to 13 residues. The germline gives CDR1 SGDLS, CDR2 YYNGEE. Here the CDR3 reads CASRDNISPEAFF. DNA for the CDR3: TGTGCCAGCAGGGACAACATCAGTCCTGAAGCTTTCTTT.

The CDR3 region is CASSQKTGPRDEQFF. DNA of the CDR3: TGTGCCAGCAGCCAAAAGACAGGACCAAGGGATGAGCAGTTCTTC. The chain joins TRBV7-9 to TRBJ2-1; D is possibly TRBD1 (6 bases). From germline, CDR1 is SEHNR and CDR2 FQNEAQ (reference sequence). V lost 5 bases, J lost 8 bases, and 19 bases lay in between. The CDR3 is 15 amino acids.

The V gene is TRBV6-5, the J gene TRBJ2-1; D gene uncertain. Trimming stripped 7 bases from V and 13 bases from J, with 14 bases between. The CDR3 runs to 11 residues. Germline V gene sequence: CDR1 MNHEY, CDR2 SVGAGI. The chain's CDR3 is CASTYKVCQFF. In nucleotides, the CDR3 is TGTGCCAGCACGTATAAGGTGTGTCAGTTCTTC.

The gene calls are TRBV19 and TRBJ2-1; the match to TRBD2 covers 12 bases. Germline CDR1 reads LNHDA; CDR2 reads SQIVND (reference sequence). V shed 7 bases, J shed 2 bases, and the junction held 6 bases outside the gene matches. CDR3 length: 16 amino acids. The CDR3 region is CASNKPSGGAYNEQFF. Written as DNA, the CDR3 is TGTGCCAGTAACAAACCTAGCGGGGGGGCCTACAATGAGCAGTTCTTC.

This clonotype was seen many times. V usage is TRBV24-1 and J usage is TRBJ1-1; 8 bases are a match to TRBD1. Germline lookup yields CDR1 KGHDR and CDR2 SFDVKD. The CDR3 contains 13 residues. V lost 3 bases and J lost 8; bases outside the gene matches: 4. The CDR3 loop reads CATSDERTGEAFF. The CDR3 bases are TGTGCCACCAGTGATGAGAGGACAGGGGAAGCTTTCTTT.

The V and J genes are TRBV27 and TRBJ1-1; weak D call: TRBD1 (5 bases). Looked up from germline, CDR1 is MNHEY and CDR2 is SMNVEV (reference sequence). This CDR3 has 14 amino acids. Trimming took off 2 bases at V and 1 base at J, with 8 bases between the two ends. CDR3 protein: CASSLGGRNTEAFF. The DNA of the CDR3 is TGTGCCAGCAGTTTAGGGGGGAGGAACACTGAAGCTTTCTTT.

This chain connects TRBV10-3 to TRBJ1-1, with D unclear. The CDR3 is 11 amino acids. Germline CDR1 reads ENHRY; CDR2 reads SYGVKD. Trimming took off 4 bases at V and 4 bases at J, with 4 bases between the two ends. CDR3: CAISGGTEAFF. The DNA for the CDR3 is TGTGCCATCAGTGGGGGCACTGAAGCTTTCTTT.

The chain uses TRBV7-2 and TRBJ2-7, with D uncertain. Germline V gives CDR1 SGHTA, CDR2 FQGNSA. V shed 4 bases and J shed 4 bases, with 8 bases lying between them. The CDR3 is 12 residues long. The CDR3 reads CASSSSPYEQYF. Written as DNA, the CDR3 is TGTGCCAGCAGCTCCAGTCCGTACGAGCAGTACTTC.

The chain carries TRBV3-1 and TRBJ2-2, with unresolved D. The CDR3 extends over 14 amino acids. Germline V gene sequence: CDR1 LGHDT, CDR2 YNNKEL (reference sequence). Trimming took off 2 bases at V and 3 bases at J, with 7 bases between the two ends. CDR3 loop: CASSQRWYTGELFF. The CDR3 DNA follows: TGTGCCAGCAGCCAAAGGTGGTACACCGGGGAGCTGTTTTTT.

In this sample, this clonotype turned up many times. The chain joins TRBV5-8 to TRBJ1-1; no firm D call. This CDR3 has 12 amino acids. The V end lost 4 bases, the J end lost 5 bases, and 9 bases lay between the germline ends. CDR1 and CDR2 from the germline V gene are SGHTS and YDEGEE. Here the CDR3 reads CASSAVGTEAFF. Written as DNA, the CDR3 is TGTGCCAGCAGCGCGGTGGGGACTGAAGCTTTCTTT.

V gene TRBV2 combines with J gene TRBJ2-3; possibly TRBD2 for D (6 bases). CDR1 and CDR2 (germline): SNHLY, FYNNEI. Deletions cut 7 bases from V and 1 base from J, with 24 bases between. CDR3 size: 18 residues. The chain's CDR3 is CASKSGGGAGLGTDTQYF. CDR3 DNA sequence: TGTGCCAGCAAAAGCGGAGGAGGGGCGGGATTGGGCACAGATACGCAGTATTTT. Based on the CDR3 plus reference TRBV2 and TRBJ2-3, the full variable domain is EPEVTQTPSHQVTQMGQEVILRCVPISNHLYFYWYRQILGQKVEFLVSFYNNEISEKSEIFDDQFSVERPDGSNFTLKIRSTKLEDSAMYFCASKSGGGAGLGTDTQYFGPGTRLTVL.

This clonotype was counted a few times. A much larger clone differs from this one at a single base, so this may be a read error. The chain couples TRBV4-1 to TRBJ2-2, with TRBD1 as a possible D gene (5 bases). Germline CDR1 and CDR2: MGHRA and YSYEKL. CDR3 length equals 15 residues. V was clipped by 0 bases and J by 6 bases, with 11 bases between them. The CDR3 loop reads CASSQDAGNAGELFF. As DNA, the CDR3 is TGCGCCAGCAGCCAAGATGCAGGGAATGCCGGGGAGCTGTTTTTT.

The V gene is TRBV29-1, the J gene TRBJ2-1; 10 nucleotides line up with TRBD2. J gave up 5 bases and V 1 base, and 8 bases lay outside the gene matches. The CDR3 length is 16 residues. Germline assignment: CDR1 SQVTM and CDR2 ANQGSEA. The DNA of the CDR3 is TGCAGCGTTGAAGGTGGTGGGACTAGCGCCAACAATGAGCAGTTCTTC. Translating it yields CSVEGGGTSANNEQFF.

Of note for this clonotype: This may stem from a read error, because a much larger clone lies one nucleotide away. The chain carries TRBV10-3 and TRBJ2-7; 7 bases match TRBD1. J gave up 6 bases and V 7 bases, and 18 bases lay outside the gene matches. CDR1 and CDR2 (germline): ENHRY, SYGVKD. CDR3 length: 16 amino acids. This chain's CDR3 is CAITPGVGQAPGEQYF. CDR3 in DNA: TGTGCCATCACCCCCGGGGTTGGACAGGCCCCAGGCGAGCAGTACTTC.

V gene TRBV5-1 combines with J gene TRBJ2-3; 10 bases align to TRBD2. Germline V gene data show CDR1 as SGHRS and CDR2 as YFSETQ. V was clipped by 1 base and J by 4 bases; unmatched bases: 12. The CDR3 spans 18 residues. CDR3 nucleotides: TGCGCCAGCAGCTTGTGGTTCGGTAGCGGGGGGCCCCCAGATACGCAGTATTTT. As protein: CASSLWFGSGGPPDTQYF.

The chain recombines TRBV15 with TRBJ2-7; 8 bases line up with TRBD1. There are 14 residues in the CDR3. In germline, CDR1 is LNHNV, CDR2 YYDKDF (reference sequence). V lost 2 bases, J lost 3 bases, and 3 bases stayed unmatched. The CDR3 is CATSRLDRDYEQYF. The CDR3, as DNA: TGTGCCACCAGCAGATTGGACAGGGACTACGAGCAGTACTTC. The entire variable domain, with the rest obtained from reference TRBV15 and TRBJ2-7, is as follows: DAMVIQNPRYQVTQFGKPVTLSCSQTLNHNVMYWYQQKSSQAPKLLFHYYDKDFNNEADTPDNFQSRRPNTSFCFLDIRSPGLGDTAMYLCATSRLDRDYEQYFGPGTRLTVT.

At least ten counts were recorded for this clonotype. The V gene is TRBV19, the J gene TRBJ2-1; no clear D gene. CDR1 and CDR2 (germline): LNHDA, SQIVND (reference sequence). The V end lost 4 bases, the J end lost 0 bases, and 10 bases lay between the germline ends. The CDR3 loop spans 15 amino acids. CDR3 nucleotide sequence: TGTGCCAGTAGTAGGAACCCGAGCTCCTACAATGAGCAGTTCTTC. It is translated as CASSRNPSSYNEQFF. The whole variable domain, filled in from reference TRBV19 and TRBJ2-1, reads DGGITQSPKYLFRKEGQNVTLSCEQNLNHDAMYWYRQDPGQGLRLIYYSQIVNDFQKGDIAEGYSVSREKKESFPLTVTSAQKNPTAFYLCASSRNPSSYNEQFFGPGTRLTVL.

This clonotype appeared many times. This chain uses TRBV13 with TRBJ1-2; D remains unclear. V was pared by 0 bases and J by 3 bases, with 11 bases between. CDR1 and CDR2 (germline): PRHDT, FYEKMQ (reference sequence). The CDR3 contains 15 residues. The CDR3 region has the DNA TGTGCCAGCAGCTTAGGCCGTCAGGCTGACTATGGCTACACCTTC. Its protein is CASSLGRQADYGYTF.

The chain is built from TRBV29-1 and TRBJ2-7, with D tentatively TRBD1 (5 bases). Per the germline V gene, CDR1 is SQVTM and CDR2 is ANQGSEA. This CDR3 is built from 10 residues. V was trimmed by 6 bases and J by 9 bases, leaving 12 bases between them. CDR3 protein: CSVGRQPQYF. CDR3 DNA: TGCAGCGTGGGCCGACAGCCGCAGTACTTC.